Following are 17 T cell receptor beta chains from one sample sequenced in a study of T cells in Graves' hyperthyroidism and ophthalmopathy (dated by TCRdb to about 2019). Library construction relied on multiplex PCR. The instrument was an Illumina HiSeq 2000. TCR beta CDR3 regions were amplified from RNA transcripts. A first-round RT-PCR of the TCR CDR3 used the HTBI primer set with the Qiagen OneStep RT-PCR kit. TCRdb ran its own pipeline on the public reads, namely fastp trimming at Q25 and MiXCR clone calling, and kept in-frame beta chains. One record per CDR3 amino acid sequence lists the most common genes and DNA. This sample holds around 600,000 distinct CDR3 sequences; over 12% were observed only once. The ten largest clones take up about 6.6% of the sample. Sequenced input: blood. These receptors were taken from a woman between 18 and 29 years old with Graves' ophthalmopathy.

The sample holds many counts of this clonotype. This chain uses TRBV20-1 with TRBJ1-1; D is uncertain. The CDR3 runs to 17 residues. The germline V and J ends were trimmed by 0 bases and 0 bases, with 17 bases remaining between them. Germline CDR1 reads DFQATT; CDR2 reads SNEGSKA (reference sequence). The CDR3 DNA reads as TGCAGTGCTAGAGATCACATGGCTGGGGTTGTGAACACTGAAGCTTTCTTT. This codes for CSARDHMAGVVNTEAFF.

This clonotype was detected once. This chain connects TRBV28 to TRBJ2-5, with 8 bases matching TRBD2. The V and J ends lost 1 base and 6 bases, in that order; junction bases with no gene match: 4. This CDR3 region has 14 residues. The germline gives CDR1 MDHEN, CDR2 SYDVKM. Here the CDR3 DNA reads TGTGCCAGCAGTTTATTGGGACTAGAACAGACCCAGTACTTC. The encoded protein is CASSLLGLEQTQYF. Full variable domain (remainder filled in from reference TRBV28 and TRBJ2-5): DVKVTQSSRYLVKRTGEKVFLECVQDMDHENMFWYRQDPGLGLRLIYFSYDVKMKEKGDIPEGYSVSREKKERFSLILESASTNQTSMYLCASSLLGLEQTQYFGPGTRLLVL.

A remark on this clonotype: This may stem from a read error, because a much larger clone lies one nucleotide away. The conserved final phenylalanine or tryptophan is absent from the CDR3, which likely points to a read error. The rearrangement uses TRBV27 and TRBJ1-5; D gene unclear. Trimming cost V 6 bases and J 4 bases, with 16 bases left between them. The germline CDR1 and CDR2 sequences are MNHEY and SMNVEV (reference sequence). The CDR3 contains 15 residues. CDR3 sequence: CASSQDVQSNQPQHL. DNA of the CDR3: TGTGCCAGCAGCCAAGATGTGCAGAGTAATCAGCCCCAGCATCTT.

This clonotype was counted ten times or more. The V gene is TRBV4-1, the J gene TRBJ2-1; possibly TRBD1 for D (6 bases). The germline V and J ends were trimmed by 5 bases and 4 bases, with 15 bases remaining between them. Germline values: CDR1 MGHRA, CDR2 YSYEKL. The CDR3 runs to 15 residues. Here the CDR3 reads CASSYHQGSYNEQFF. Written as DNA, the CDR3 is TGCGCCAGCAGCTACCACCAGGGGTCGTACAATGAGCAGTTCTTC.

The sample holds many counts of this clonotype. The V gene is TRBV27, the J gene TRBJ2-7; tentative D call: TRBD1 (5 bases). V was shortened by 3 bases and J by 7 bases, with 13 bases between the two germline ends. The CDR3 contains 13 residues. CDR1 is MNHEY and CDR2 is SMNVEV in the germline V gene (reference sequence). CDR3 sequence (DNA): TGTGCCAGCAGTTTCGGCGCGGCAGGGGAGCAGTACTTC. Amino acids: CASSFGAAGEQYF.

This clonotype was observed at least ten times. The J gene is TRBJ2-5, the V gene TRBV6-5; 8 nucleotides align to TRBD1. CDR1 MNHEY and CDR2 SVGAGI come from the germline V gene. This CDR3 spans 15 amino acids. Trimming at V came to 1 base and at J to 5 bases, leaving 6 bases not matched to a gene. CDR3 sequence reads: CASSYFGTGGETQYF. CDR3 nucleotides: TGTGCCAGCAGTTACTTCGGGACAGGCGGGGAGACCCAGTACTTC.

This clonotype was observed at least ten times. Here the CDR3 DNA reads TGCAGTGCTAGCGGAGGGGGTACAGATACGCAGTATTTT. It translates to CSASGGGTDTQYF. The chain links TRBV20-1 to TRBJ2-3; D may correspond to TRBD1 or TRBD2 (6 bases each). With 3 bases removed from V and 3 bases from J, the gap between germline ends came to 10 bases. The CDR3 length is 13 residues. Germline assignment: CDR1 DFQATT and CDR2 SNEGSKA (reference sequence).

On this clonotype itself: This may be a read error: a much more frequent sequence differs by one nucleotide. CDR3 residues: CAGSSGGKDTQYF. DNA for the CDR3: TGTGCCGGCTCGTCCGGTGGGAAAGATACGCAGTATTTT. The chain employs TRBV18 and TRBJ2-3; D not certain. This CDR3 has 13 residues. Germline V gene lookup returns CDR1 KGHSH and CDR2 LQKENI. Together with reference TRBV18 and TRBJ2-3, the CDR3 gives the full variable domain: NAGVMQNPRHLVRRRGQEARLRCSPMKGHSHVYWYRQLPEEGLKFMVYLQKENIIDESGMPKERFSAEFPKEGPSILRIQQVVRGDSAAYFCAGSSGGKDTQYFGPGTRLTVL.

This clonotype was seen repeatedly, ten times or more. The CDR3 nucleotides are TGTGCCAGCAGTTGGGACAGCGGCTATGGCTACACCTTC. Protein sequence: CASSWDSGYGYTF. The chain links TRBV12-3 or TRBV12-4 to TRBJ1-2; 7 bases fit TRBD1. The CDR3 has 13 amino acids. The J segment lost 4 bases and the V segment lost 4 bases, leaving 3 bases of the junction unmatched.

This clonotype appeared many times. V usage is TRBV2 and J usage is TRBJ1-5; TRBD1 agrees at 7 bases. Trimming took 0 bases from V and 7 from J; bases not matched to a gene: 12. From germline, CDR1 is SNHLY and CDR2 FYNNEI. The CDR3 consists of 17 residues. CDR3 bases: TGTGCCAGCAGTGAAGCTACCTGGACAGGATGGGAGCAGCCCCAGCATTTT. Amino acid sequence: CASSEATWTGWEQPQHF.

This clonotype was seen more than once but under ten times. The chain has TRBV19 and TRBJ1-2; possible D gene TRBD1, 5 bases. The CDR3 consists of 15 residues. Germline V gene data show CDR1 as LNHDA and CDR2 as SQIVND (reference sequence). Between the trimmed V and J ends, which lost 9 bases and 4 bases, there was a span of 21 bases. Written as DNA, the CDR3 is TGTGCCAGGAATGCCCACCTTCGGGGCCCCTATGGCTACACCTTC. Encoded protein: CARNAHLRGPYGYTF.

To note about this clonotype: A read error is possible here, since a much larger clone lies one base away. The chain recombines TRBV20-1 with TRBJ2-1; D ambiguous. V was pared by 1 base and J by 8 bases, with 21 bases between. Looked up from germline, CDR1 is DFQATT and CDR2 is SNEGSKA (reference sequence). The CDR3 consists of 16 residues. The CDR3 reads CSARVEAEARKDEQFF. The CDR3 DNA follows: TGCAGTGCTAGAGTTGAGGCGGAAGCACGGAAGGATGAGCAGTTCTTC.

This clonotype was seen repeatedly, ten times or more. The V gene is TRBV28, the J gene TRBJ1-3, with a tentative D call TRBD1 (6 bases). The germline V and J ends were trimmed by 2 bases and 5 bases, with 13 bases remaining between them. Per the germline V gene, CDR1 is MDHEN and CDR2 is SYDVKM. CDR3 size: 15 residues. The chain's CDR3 is CASSLIGGWRNTIYF. The CDR3 nucleotides are TGTGCCAGCAGTTTAATCGGGGGCTGGAGAAACACCATATATTTT. Full variable domain (rest looked up from reference TRBV28 and TRBJ1-3): DVKVTQSSRYLVKRTGEKVFLECVQDMDHENMFWYRQDPGLGLRLIYFSYDVKMKEKGDIPEGYSVSREKKERFSLILESASTNQTSMYLCASSLIGGWRNTIYFGEGSWLTVV.

This clonotype occurred many times. The chain couples TRBV6-6 to TRBJ1-2; 8 nucleotides line up with TRBD1. Germline assignment: CDR1 MNHNY and CDR2 SVGAGI (reference sequence). CDR3 length: 15 amino acids. Trimming cost V 2 bases and J 4 bases; bases outside gene matches: 6. CDR3 DNA sequence: TGTGCCAGCAGTTACAGGCAGGGGGCTGGCTATGGCTACACCTTC. Translated: CASSYRQGAGYGYTF.

There are many counts of this clonotype. The J gene is TRBJ2-7, the V gene TRBV4-3; 12 nucleotides agree with TRBD1. This CDR3 has 17 amino acids. Germline assignment: CDR1 LGHNA and CDR2 YSLEER. With 4 bases clipped from V and 1 base from J, the junction kept 8 bases outside the gene matches. Here the CDR3 DNA reads TGCGCCAGCAGCCCCGGGACAGGGGGCCGAGCATCCTACGAGCAGTACTTC. It encodes CASSPGTGGRASYEQYF.

This clonotype was recorded many times. The chain employs TRBV28 and TRBJ1-2; no clear D gene. Germline CDR1 is MDHEN and CDR2 is SYDVKM. The CDR3 consists of 15 residues. Trimming stripped 3 bases from V and 4 bases from J, with 15 bases between. The CDR3 coding sequence is TGTGCCAGCAGTTTCATCCTCGGGATCGGCTATGGCTACACCTTC. Translated, it gives CASSFILGIGYGYTF.

This clonotype was recorded at least ten times. This chain joins TRBV18 and TRBJ2-3, with a possible D match to TRBD1 (6 bases). The germline V and J ends were trimmed by 4 bases and 2 bases, with 7 bases remaining between them. Germline V gene sequence: CDR1 KGHSH, CDR2 LQKENI. The CDR3 runs 13 residues. CDR3 bases: TGTGCCAGCTCACGGGACAACACAGATACGCAGTATTTT. Amino acid sequence: CASSRDNTDTQYF.